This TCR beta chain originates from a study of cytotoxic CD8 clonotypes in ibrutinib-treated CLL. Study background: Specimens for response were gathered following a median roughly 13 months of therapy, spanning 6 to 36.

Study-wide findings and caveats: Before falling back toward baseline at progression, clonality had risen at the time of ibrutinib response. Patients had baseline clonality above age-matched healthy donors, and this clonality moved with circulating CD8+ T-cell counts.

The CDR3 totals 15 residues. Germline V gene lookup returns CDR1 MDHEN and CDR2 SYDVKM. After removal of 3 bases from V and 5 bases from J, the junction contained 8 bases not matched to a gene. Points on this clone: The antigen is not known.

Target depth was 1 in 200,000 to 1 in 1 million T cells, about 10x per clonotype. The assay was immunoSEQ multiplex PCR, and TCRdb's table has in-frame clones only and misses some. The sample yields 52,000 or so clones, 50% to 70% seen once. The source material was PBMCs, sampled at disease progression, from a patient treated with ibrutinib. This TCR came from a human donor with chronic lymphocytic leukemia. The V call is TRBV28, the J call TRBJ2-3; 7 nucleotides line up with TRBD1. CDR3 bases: TGTGCCAGCAGTTTTTCCGACAGGGACGGAGATACGCAGTATTTT. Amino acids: CASSFSDRDGDTQYF.